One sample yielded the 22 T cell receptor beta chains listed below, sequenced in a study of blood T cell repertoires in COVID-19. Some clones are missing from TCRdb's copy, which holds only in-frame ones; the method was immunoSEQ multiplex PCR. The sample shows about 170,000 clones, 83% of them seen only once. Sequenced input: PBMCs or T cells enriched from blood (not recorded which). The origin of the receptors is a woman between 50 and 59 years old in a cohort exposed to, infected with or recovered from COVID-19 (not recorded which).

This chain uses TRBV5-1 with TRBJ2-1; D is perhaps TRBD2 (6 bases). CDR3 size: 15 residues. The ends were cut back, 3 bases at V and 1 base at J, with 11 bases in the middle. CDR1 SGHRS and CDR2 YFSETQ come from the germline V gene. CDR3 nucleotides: TGCGCCAGCAGCTCGGACGGGGGATCCTACAATGAGCAGTTCTTC. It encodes CASSSDGGSYNEQFF.

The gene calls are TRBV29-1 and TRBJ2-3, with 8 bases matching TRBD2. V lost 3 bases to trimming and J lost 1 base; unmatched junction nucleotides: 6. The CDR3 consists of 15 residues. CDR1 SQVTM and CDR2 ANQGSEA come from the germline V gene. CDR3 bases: TGCAGCGTTGACGGAGCGGGAGTTGGCACAGATACGCAGTATTTT. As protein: CSVDGAGVGTDTQYF.

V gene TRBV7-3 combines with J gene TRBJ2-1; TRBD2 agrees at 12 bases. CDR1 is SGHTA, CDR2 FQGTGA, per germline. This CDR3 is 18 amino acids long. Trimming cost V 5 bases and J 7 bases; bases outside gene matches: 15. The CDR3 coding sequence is TGTGCCAGCAGCCGCGAAACCCGACTAGCGGGAGAAGCAAATGAGCAGTTCTTC. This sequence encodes CASSRETRLAGEANEQFF.

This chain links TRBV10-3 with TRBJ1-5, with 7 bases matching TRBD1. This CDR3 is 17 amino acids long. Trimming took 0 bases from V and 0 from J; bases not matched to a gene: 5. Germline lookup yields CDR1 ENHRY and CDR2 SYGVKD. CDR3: CAISESRGLDSNQPQHF. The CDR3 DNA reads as TGTGCCATCAGTGAGTCGAGGGGGCTCGATAGCAATCAGCCCCAGCATTTT.

The chain's CDR3 is CASSPDRGHYGYTF. The CDR3 region has the DNA TGTGCCAGCAGCCCGGACAGGGGGCATTATGGCTACACCTTC. The chain combines TRBV27 with TRBJ1-2; 11 bases align to TRBD1. Germline values: CDR1 MNHEY, CDR2 SMNVEV (reference sequence). The CDR3 consists of 14 residues. V trimming: 6 bases; J trimming: 5 bases; junction bases outside the gene matches: 5.

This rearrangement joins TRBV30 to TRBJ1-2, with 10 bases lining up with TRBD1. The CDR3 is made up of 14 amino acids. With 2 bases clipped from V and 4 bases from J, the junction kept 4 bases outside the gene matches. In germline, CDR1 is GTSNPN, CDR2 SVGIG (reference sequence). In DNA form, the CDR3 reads TGTGCCTGGAGTCGGGGACAGGGGTTCTATGGCTACACCTTC. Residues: CAWSRGQGFYGYTF.

The CDR3 nucleotides read TGTGCCAGCAGCGCTCAGGGCAGGATTCAAGAGACCCAGTACTTC. It codes for CASSAQGRIQETQYF. The chain employs TRBV2 and TRBJ2-5; a weak D match, TRBD1 (5 bases). The V gene lost 6 bases and the J gene lost 2 bases, with 16 bases spanning the gap. CDR1 SNHLY and CDR2 FYNNEI come from the germline V gene. The CDR3 contains 15 residues. Together with reference TRBV2 and TRBJ2-5, the CDR3 gives the full variable domain: EPEVTQTPSHQVTQMGQEVILRCVPISNHLYFYWYRQILGQKVEFLVSFYNNEISEKSEIFDDQFSVERPDGSNFTLKIRSTKLEDSAMYFCASSAQGRIQETQYFGPGTRLLVL.

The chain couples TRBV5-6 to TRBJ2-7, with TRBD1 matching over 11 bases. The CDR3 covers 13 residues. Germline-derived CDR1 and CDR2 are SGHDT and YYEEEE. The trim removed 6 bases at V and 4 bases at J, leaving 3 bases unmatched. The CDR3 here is CASTGTGGYEQYF. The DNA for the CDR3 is TGTGCCAGCACCGGGACAGGGGGGTACGAGCAGTACTTC.

The DNA for the CDR3 is TGTGCCAGCAGCATGGGGGGAGGAACCGAGCAGTACTTC. This gives the protein CASSMGGGTEQYF. This rearrangement joins TRBV9 to TRBJ2-7, with D perhaps TRBD2 (6 bases). This CDR3 has 13 residues. V was pared by 4 bases and J by 6 bases, with 14 bases between. CDR1 is SGDLS and CDR2 is YYNGEE in the germline V gene. The full variable domain, rest sourced from reference TRBV9 and TRBJ2-7, is DSGVTQTPKHLITATGQRVTLRCSPRSGDLSVYWYQQSLDQGLQFLIQYYNGEERAKGNILERFSAQQFPDLHSELNLSSLELGDSALYFCASSMGGGTEQYFGPGTRLTVT.

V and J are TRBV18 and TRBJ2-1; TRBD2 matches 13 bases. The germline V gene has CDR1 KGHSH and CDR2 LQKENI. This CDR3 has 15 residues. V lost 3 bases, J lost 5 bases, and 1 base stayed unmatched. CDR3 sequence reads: CASSPGLAGNNEQFF. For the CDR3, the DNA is TGTGCCAGCTCACCGGGACTAGCGGGAAACAATGAGCAGTTCTTC.

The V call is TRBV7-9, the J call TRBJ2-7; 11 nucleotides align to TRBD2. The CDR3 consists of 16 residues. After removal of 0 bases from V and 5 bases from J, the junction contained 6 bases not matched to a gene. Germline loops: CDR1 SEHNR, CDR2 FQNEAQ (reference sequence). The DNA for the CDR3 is TGTGCCAGCAGCTTAGCGACTAGCGGGGTCATCGACGAGCAGTACTTC. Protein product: CASSLATSGVIDEQYF.

The CDR3 nucleotides are TGTGCCAGCAGCCCGGGACAATACACCGGGGAGCTGTTTTTT. Protein sequence: CASSPGQYTGELFF. The genes are TRBV5-6 and TRBJ2-2; maybe TRBD1 (6 bases). This CDR3 contains 14 residues. CDR1 and CDR2 from the germline V gene are SGHDT and YYEEEE. Trimming took 4 bases from V and 3 from J, leaving 10 bases between them.

The chain's CDR3 is CASSEGQGVDEQFF. In nucleotides, the CDR3 is TGCGCCAGCAGTGAGGGACAGGGCGTCGATGAGCAGTTCTTC. This sequence joins TRBV10-1 and TRBJ2-1; the match to TRBD1 covers 8 bases. Germline trimming cut 2 bases from V and 8 bases from J; bases unmatched to any gene: 5. The CDR3 has 14 amino acids. Germline V lookup: CDR1 WNHNN, CDR2 SYGVQD (reference sequence).

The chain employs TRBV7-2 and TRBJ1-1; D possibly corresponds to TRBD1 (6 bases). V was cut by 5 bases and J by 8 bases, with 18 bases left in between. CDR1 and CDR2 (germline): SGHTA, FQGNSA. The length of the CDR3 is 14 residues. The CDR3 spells CASSRSDSLMEAFF. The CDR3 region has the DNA TGTGCCAGCAGCCGCTCGGACAGCCTCATGGAAGCTTTCTTT.

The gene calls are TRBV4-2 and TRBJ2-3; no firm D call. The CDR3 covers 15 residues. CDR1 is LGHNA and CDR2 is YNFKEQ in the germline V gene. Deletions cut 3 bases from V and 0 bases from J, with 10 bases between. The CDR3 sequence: CASSHFPPSTDTQYF. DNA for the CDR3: TGTGCCAGCAGCCATTTCCCTCCCAGCACAGATACGCAGTATTTT.

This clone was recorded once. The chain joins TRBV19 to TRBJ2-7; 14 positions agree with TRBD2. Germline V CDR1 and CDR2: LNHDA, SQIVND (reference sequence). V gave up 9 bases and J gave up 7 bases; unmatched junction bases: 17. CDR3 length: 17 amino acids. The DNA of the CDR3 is TGTGCCAGCTCGAATCCCGGGACTAGCGGGAGCCTTGGGGAGCAGTACTTC. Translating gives CASSNPGTSGSLGEQYF.

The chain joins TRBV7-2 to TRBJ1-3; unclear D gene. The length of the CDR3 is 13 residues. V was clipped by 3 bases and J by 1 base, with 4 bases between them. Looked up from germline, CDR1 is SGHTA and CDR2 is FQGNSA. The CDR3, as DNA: TGTGCCAGCAGCTTTCAATCTGGAAACACCATATATTTT. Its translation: CASSFQSGNTIYF.

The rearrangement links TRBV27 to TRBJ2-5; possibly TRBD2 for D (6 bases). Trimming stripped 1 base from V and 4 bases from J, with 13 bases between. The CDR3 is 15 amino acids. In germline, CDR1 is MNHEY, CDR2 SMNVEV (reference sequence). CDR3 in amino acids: CASSLFSWGGETQYF. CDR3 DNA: TGTGCCAGCAGTTTATTTAGTTGGGGAGGAGAGACCCAGTACTTC.

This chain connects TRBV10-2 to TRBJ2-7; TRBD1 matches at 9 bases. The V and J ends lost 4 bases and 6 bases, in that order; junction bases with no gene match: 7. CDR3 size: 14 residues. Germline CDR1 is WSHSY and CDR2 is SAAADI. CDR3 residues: CASSGTGEFSEQYF. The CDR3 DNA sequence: TGCGCCAGCAGTGGGACAGGGGAATTTAGCGAGCAGTACTTC.

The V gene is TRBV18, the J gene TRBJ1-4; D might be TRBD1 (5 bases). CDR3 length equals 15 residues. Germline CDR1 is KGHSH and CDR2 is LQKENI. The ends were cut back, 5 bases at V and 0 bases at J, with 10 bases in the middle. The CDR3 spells CASSSTGATNEKLFF. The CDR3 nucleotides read TGTGCCAGCTCATCCACAGGAGCAACTAATGAAAAACTGTTTTTT.

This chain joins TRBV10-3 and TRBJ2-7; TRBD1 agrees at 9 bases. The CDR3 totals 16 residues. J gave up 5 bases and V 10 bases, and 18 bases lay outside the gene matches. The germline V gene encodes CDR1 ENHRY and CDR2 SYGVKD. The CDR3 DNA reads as TGTGCCACAAAAAGCCACGGGGACAGGGAAGTTGACGAGCAGTACTTC. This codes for CATKSHGDREVDEQYF.

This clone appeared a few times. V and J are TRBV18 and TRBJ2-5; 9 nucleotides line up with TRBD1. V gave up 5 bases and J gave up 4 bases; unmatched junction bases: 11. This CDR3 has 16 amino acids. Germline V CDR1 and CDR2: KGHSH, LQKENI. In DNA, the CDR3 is TGTGCCAGCTCAACCTCCCGGGACAGGGTCCCAGAGACCCAGTACTTC. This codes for CASSTSRDRVPETQYF.